This passage covers 16 T cell receptor beta chains from one sample sequenced in a study of T cells in localized non-small cell lung cancer. Sequencing was performed with immunoSEQ multiplex PCR; in TCRdb, only in-frame clones are kept and a portion is missing. The data show more than 1,500 clones, around a fifth seen once. The source material was lung tumor tissue, sampled before any cancer treatment. The origin of the receptors is a man aged 35 to 69 with stage I lung adenocarcinoma.

This clone was counted only a few times. J is TRBJ2-5 and V is TRBV7-6; the match to TRBD2 covers 7 bases. CDR3 length: 16 residues. Trimming at V came to 3 bases and at J to 4 bases, leaving 11 bases not matched to a gene. Germline CDR1 reads SGHVS; CDR2 reads FNYEAQ. The CDR3 loop reads CASSLAGGRRAETQYF. In DNA form, the CDR3 reads TGTGCCAGCAGCTTGGCCGGCGGGAGAAGGGCAGAGACCCAGTACTTC.

This chain joins TRBV28 and TRBJ1-4; D is uncertain. CDR3 length: 15 residues. Trimming stripped 3 bases from V and 0 bases from J, with 8 bases between. In germline, CDR1 is MDHEN, CDR2 SYDVKM. As DNA, the CDR3 is TGTGCCAGCAGTTTCAATGGAGCAACTAATGAAAAACTGTTTTTT. Its translation is CASSFNGATNEKLFF.

The V and J genes are TRBV29-1 and TRBJ2-5, with 8 bases that match TRBD2. The ends lost 4 bases at V and 5 bases at J; junction bases unmatched: 9. This CDR3 is 14 amino acids long. Germline-derived CDR1 and CDR2 are SQVTM and ANQGSEA. The CDR3: CSVAQRGPWETQYF. CDR3 bases: TGCAGCGTTGCCCAGCGGGGGCCATGGGAGACCCAGTACTTC. Full variable domain (rest looked up from reference TRBV29-1 and TRBJ2-5): SAVISQKPSRDICQRGTSLTIQCQVDSQVTMMFWYRQQPGQSLTLIATANQGSEATYESGFVIDKFPISRPNLTFSTLTVSNMSPEDSSIYLCSVAQRGPWETQYFGPGTRLLVL.

This clone occurred a few times. The rearrangement joins TRBV19 to TRBJ1-6; D is possibly TRBD1 (5 bases). The CDR3 runs 13 residues. CDR1 and CDR2 (germline): LNHDA, SQIVND (reference sequence). Trimming took off 10 bases at V and 8 bases at J, with 15 bases between the two ends. Here the CDR3 reads CATTPGPYSPLHF. As DNA, the CDR3 is TGTGCCACCACCCCGGGACCTTATTCACCCCTCCACTTT.

This chain uses TRBV11-3 with TRBJ2-1, with D uncertain. With 1 base removed from V and 4 bases from J, the gap between germline ends came to 17 bases. The germline gives CDR1 SGHNT, CDR2 YENEEA. The CDR3 extends over 17 amino acids. CDR3 sequence: CASSLGGAPGPYNEQFF. CDR3 nucleotide sequence: TGTGCCAGCAGCTTAGGAGGAGCCCCAGGACCATACAATGAGCAGTTCTTC.

This clone was detected a few times. This chain connects TRBV28 to TRBJ1-5; tentative D call: TRBD1 (5 bases). The CDR3 has 14 residues. The germline V and J ends were trimmed by 3 bases and 5 bases, with 11 bases remaining between them. The V gene's germline CDR1 is MDHEN and CDR2 SYDVKM. CDR3 nucleotide sequence: TGTGCCAGCAGTTTTGGGGGTGGATATCAGCCCCAGCATTTT. This gives the protein CASSFGGGYQPQHF.

The chain recombines TRBV9 with TRBJ2-7; the match to TRBD1 covers 7 bases. The junction had 2 bases not matched to a gene; V was cut back by 5 bases and J by 3 bases. The CDR3 is 12 residues long. Per the germline V gene, CDR1 is SGDLS and CDR2 is YYNGEE. CDR3 sequence (DNA): TGTGCCAGCAGTTGGGACAGCTACGAGCAGTACTTC. Its translation is CASSWDSYEQYF.

This chain connects TRBV19 to TRBJ2-2; D is ambiguous. From germline, CDR1 is LNHDA and CDR2 SQIVND (reference sequence). CDR3 length equals 16 residues. V gave up 3 bases and J gave up 0 bases, with 11 bases separating them. CDR3 in amino acids: CASSIPGRTNTGELFF. The CDR3 DNA reads as TGTGCCAGTAGTATCCCCGGCAGGACGAACACCGGGGAGCTGTTTTTT.

This clone counts as medium-sized. CDR3 in amino acids: CASRTGDAETQYF. CDR3 DNA: TGTGCCAGCCGAACAGGGGATGCGGAGACCCAGTACTTC. This chain connects TRBV6-8 to TRBJ2-5, with 7 positions matching TRBD1. V trimming: 8 bases; J trimming: 5 bases; junction bases outside the gene matches: 8. CDR1 is MNHGY and CDR2 is SAAAGT in the germline V gene. This CDR3 spans 13 amino acids.

The chain recombines TRBV15 with TRBJ1-5; a weak D match, TRBD1 (5 bases). The CDR3 runs to 17 residues. The germline V and J ends were trimmed by 5 bases and 6 bases, with 23 bases remaining between them. The germline CDR1 and CDR2 sequences are LNHNV and YYDKDF (reference sequence). The chain's CDR3 is CATSSRGGKPFGQPQHF. Here the CDR3 DNA reads TGTGCCACCAGCTCCCGTGGGGGGAAACCCTTTGGTCAGCCCCAGCATTTT.

This clone is judged medium-sized. The chain carries TRBV6-1 and TRBJ1-3; perhaps TRBD1 as D (5 bases). The CDR3 has 14 amino acids. The germline gives CDR1 MNHNS, CDR2 SASEGT. V gave up 1 base and J gave up 4 bases, with 8 bases separating them. CDR3 sequence (DNA): TGTGCCAGCAGTGAAGGGACATGGGGAAACACCATATATTTT. Amino acids: CASSEGTWGNTIYF.

The J gene is TRBJ2-2, the V gene TRBV7-5; TRBD1, the table's D call, was not compared with the DNA. TRBV7-5 is noted as a pseudogene. This CDR3 spans 14 amino acids. In DNA, the CDR3 is TGTGCCAGCAGCCCAGGGGTTAACACCGGGGAGCTGTTTTTT. The encoded protein is CASSPGVNTGELFF.

This clone came up a few times. The chain employs TRBV30 and TRBJ1-6; weak D call: TRBD1 (5 bases). CDR1 GTSNPN and CDR2 SVGIG come from the germline V gene (reference sequence). The CDR3 runs 13 residues. The V end lost 4 bases, the J end lost 9 bases, and 13 bases lay between the germline ends. CDR3 loop: CAWNLGGSSPLHF. CDR3 nucleotide sequence: TGTGCCTGGAATCTGGGGGGGTCTTCACCCCTCCACTTT.

The chain employs TRBV9 and TRBJ1-6; 8 bases fit TRBD1. The CDR3 runs to 15 residues. Germline V gene data show CDR1 as SGDLS and CDR2 as YYNGEE. Trimming at V came to 4 bases and at J to 9 bases, leaving 9 bases not matched to a gene. CDR3 DNA: TGTGCCAGCAGCCCCGGGGCAGGGGGCAGTTCACCCCTCCACTTT. It yields the protein CASSPGAGGSSPLHF.

This clone is large in the sample. The chain uses TRBV6-1 and TRBJ1-6, with D unresolved. This CDR3 region has 14 residues. V shed 0 bases and J shed 2 bases, with 2 bases lying between them. Germline V CDR1 and CDR2: MNHNS, SASEGT. Here the CDR3 DNA reads TGTGCCAGCAGTGAAGCTGCCTATAATTCACCCCTCCACTTT. It translates to CASSEAAYNSPLHF.

This chain connects TRBV23-1 to TRBJ2-5; D might be TRBD1 or TRBD2, each matching 6 bases. TRBV23-1 is an open reading frame, and its role is uncertain. V was cut by 7 bases and J by 5 bases, with 17 bases left in between. CDR3 length: 14 amino acids. CDR3 loop: CASTSYRGRETQYF. CDR3 DNA sequence: TGCGCCAGCACCAGCTACCGGGGGCGTGAGACCCAGTACTTC.